A single sample is the source of the 27 T cell receptor beta chains below, sequenced in a study of control samples from healthy donors and cancer patients (dated by TCRdb to the early 2020s). The library came from the immunoSEQ multiplex PCR assay. TCRdb mirrors the immuneACCESS table, restricted to in-frame sequences. Some clones are absent from its copies; in checked studies, under half trace to an unresolved V gene, and the reason for the others is unknown. This sample is represented by some 120,000 clones; around 93% of them were singletons. The ten largest clones add up to under 2% of the sample. Sequencing input: PBMCs. Receptors were obtained from a man aged 50 or older with head and neck cancer.

The chain uses TRBV18 and TRBJ2-3; 11 bases map to TRBD2. CDR1 and CDR2 (germline): KGHSH, LQKENI. The CDR3 has 16 amino acids. Trimming cost V 6 bases and J 1 base; bases outside gene matches: 6. This chain's CDR3 is CASSFLTSGGTDTQYF. CDR3 DNA: TGTGCCAGCTCGTTCCTGACTAGCGGGGGCACAGATACGCAGTATTTT.

The rearrangement joins TRBV27 to TRBJ1-1; 7 bases fit TRBD1. The germline gives CDR1 MNHEY, CDR2 SMNVEV (reference sequence). J was trimmed by 4 bases and V by 6 bases; bases with no gene match: 5. CDR3 length: 13 residues. This CDR3 reads CASRPPGGTEAFF. In DNA form, the CDR3 reads TGTGCCAGCAGGCCCCCAGGGGGCACTGAAGCTTTCTTT.

The chain uses TRBV9 and TRBJ1-2; perhaps TRBD1 as D (5 bases). The germline CDR1 and CDR2 sequences are SGDLS and YYNGEE. The CDR3 length is 17 residues. With 0 bases removed from V and 3 bases from J, the gap between germline ends came to 18 bases. The CDR3, as DNA: TGTGCCAGCAGCGTAGTGCCCGGAGGGATGGGGGACTATGGCTACACCTTC. Amino acid sequence: CASSVVPGGMGDYGYTF.

The chain has TRBV5-1 and TRBJ1-3; D not resolved. This CDR3 has 17 amino acids. V lost 0 bases and J 2 bases, leaving 15 bases between the germline ends. In germline, CDR1 is SGHRS, CDR2 YFSETQ. The CDR3 DNA is TGCGCCAGCAGCTTGGATTGGGTCGGCGGTACTGGAAACACCATATATTTT. It translates to CASSLDWVGGTGNTIYF.

This clone appeared a single time. The V gene is TRBV7-7, the J gene TRBJ1-2; 9 bases agree with TRBD1. CDR3 length equals 17 residues. The ends lost 0 bases at V and 2 bases at J; junction bases unmatched: 7. The germline V gene has CDR1 SSHAT and CDR2 FNYEAQ (reference sequence). The CDR3, as DNA: TGTGCCAGCAGCTTAGCTGGGACAGGGACTAAAAACTATGGCTACACCTTC. Its protein is CASSLAGTGTKNYGYTF.

The V gene is TRBV2, the J gene TRBJ1-6, with 10 bases aligning to TRBD1. CDR1 is SNHLY and CDR2 is FYNNEI in the germline V gene. With 6 bases clipped from V and 10 bases from J, the junction kept 9 bases outside the gene matches. The CDR3 spans 15 residues. CDR3: CASSRDRGSESPLHF. The CDR3 coding sequence is TGTGCCAGCAGCCGGGACAGGGGATCGGAATCACCCCTCCACTTT.

The chain links TRBV9 to TRBJ2-3; the D gene is possibly TRBD2 (5 bases). The CDR3 is made up of 16 amino acids. Germline values: CDR1 SGDLS, CDR2 YYNGEE. V lost 0 bases and J lost 2, with 13 bases in between. CDR3 in amino acids: CASSVDLAAYTDTQYF. The DNA for the CDR3 is TGTGCCAGCAGCGTAGATCTAGCCGCATACACAGATACGCAGTATTTT.

This clone was counted once. The V and J genes are TRBV7-2 and TRBJ2-7; D is perhaps TRBD1 (6 bases). Germline V gene sequence: CDR1 SGHTA, CDR2 FQGNSA. The CDR3 runs to 14 residues. V gave up 2 bases and J gave up 7 bases, with 15 bases separating them. The CDR3, as DNA: TGTGCCAGCAGCTTATTCAGGGGCGCGGATGAGCAGTACTTC. Translating gives CASSLFRGADEQYF.

This clone has just one count. In DNA, the CDR3 is TGCGCCAGCAGCCAAGCGCCGGGACAGGGTGTCTATGGCTACACCTTC. Translation gives CASSQAPGQGVYGYTF. The gene calls are TRBV4-3 and TRBJ1-2; 9 nucleotides line up with TRBD1. J gave up 4 bases and V 1 base, and 7 bases lay outside the gene matches. Per germline, CDR1 LGHNA and CDR2 YSLEER. The CDR3 length is 16 residues.

The chain employs TRBV27 and TRBJ2-1, with 12 nucleotides matching TRBD2. V shed 6 bases and J 8 bases; nucleotides not matched to a gene: 11. The CDR3 sequence is 16 residues long. The germline V gene encodes CDR1 MNHEY and CDR2 SMNVEV (reference sequence). This CDR3 is CASSRYRLAGVDEQFF. The DNA for the CDR3 is TGTGCCAGCAGCCGATACAGACTAGCGGGGGTGGATGAGCAGTTCTTC.

This chain connects TRBV5-5 to TRBJ1-1; D perhaps matches TRBD1 (6 bases). Germline loops: CDR1 SGHKS, CDR2 YYEKEE (reference sequence). The V end was cut by 0 bases, the J end by 5 bases, with 11 bases between. The CDR3 runs to 14 residues. This CDR3 is CASSLDRARTEAFF. The CDR3 DNA is TGTGCCAGCAGCTTGGACAGGGCGAGAACTGAAGCTTTCTTT.

The V and J genes are TRBV4-1 and TRBJ1-1; D remains ambiguous. The CDR3 runs 14 residues. CDR1 MGHRA and CDR2 YSYEKL come from the germline V gene. Trimming stripped 0 bases from V and 0 bases from J, with 5 bases between. CDR3 coding DNA: TGCGCCAGCAGCCAAGAACAGATGAACACTGAAGCTTTCTTT. It yields the protein CASSQEQMNTEAFF.

This chain uses TRBV7-6 with TRBJ2-3, with 9 bases identical to TRBD2. Germline loops: CDR1 SGHVS, CDR2 FNYEAQ. The CDR3 is 15 amino acids. The junction had 8 bases not matched to a gene; V was cut back by 4 bases and J by 6 bases. CDR3 in DNA: TGTGCCAGCAGCTGGACAAGGAGCGGGAGGGATACGCAGTATTTT. This codes for CASSWTRSGRDTQYF.

V is TRBV2 and J is TRBJ2-7; D is unclear. CDR1 is SNHLY, CDR2 FYNNEI, per germline. CDR3 length: 10 residues. Between the trimmed V and J ends, which lost 8 bases and 3 bases, there was a span of 5 bases. The CDR3 DNA reads as TGTGCCAGCCGGAACTACGAGCAGTACTTC. Its protein product is CASRNYEQYF.

The J gene is TRBJ2-7, the V gene TRBV6-5, with D possibly TRBD2 on 5 matching bases. This CDR3 is built from 13 residues. CDR1 is MNHEY, CDR2 SVGAGI, per germline. V lost 2 bases, J lost 3 bases, and 8 bases lay in between. DNA for the CDR3: TGTGCCAGCAGTTACGACGGAGGCTACGAGCAGTACTTC. Translating it yields CASSYDGGYEQYF.

The chain links TRBV6-2 or TRBV6-3 to TRBJ2-7, with D uncertain. Looked up from germline, CDR1 is MNHEY and CDR2 is SVGEGT. This CDR3 has 13 amino acids. Trimming stripped 5 bases from V and 5 bases from J, with 13 bases between. The DNA for the CDR3 is TGTGCCAGCAGTACGGGTGTGGGCCACGAGCAGTACTTC. It encodes CASSTGVGHEQYF.

In its sample, this clone was seen once. The V and J genes are TRBV5-1 and TRBJ2-5; TRBD2 matches at 8 bases. Germline V lookup: CDR1 SGHRS, CDR2 YFSETQ. The CDR3 is 16 residues long. V was clipped by 4 bases and J by 1 base; unmatched bases: 9. CDR3 sequence reads: CASSLGPGGGQETQYF. The CDR3 nucleotides read TGCGCCAGCAGCCTCGGCCCGGGGGGGGGCCAAGAGACCCAGTACTTC.

The rearrangement joins TRBV29-1 to TRBJ1-2; no definite D call. Trimming took 5 bases from V and 5 from J, leaving 9 bases between them. CDR3 length: 11 amino acids. Germline V gene sequence: CDR1 SQVTM, CDR2 ANQGSEA. CDR3 sequence: CSVSDSYGYTF. CDR3 DNA: TGCAGCGTTTCGGACTCGTATGGCTACACCTTC.

As regards this clone: Given the absence of the conserved phenylalanine or tryptophan at the CDR3 end, a read error is likely. The gene calls are TRBV4-3 and TRBJ1-2; TRBD1 might be the D (5 bases). CDR3 length: 15 amino acids. V was cut by 0 bases and J by 8 bases, with 16 bases left in between. Germline lookup yields CDR1 LGHNA and CDR2 YSLEER. The CDR3 loop is CASSQDRGPTEGYTL. The CDR3 DNA reads TGCGCCAGCAGCCAAGATAGGGGACCGACCGAAGGCTACACCCTC.

The chain uses TRBV19 and TRBJ1-1; D unresolved. V was cut by 6 bases and J by 0 bases, with 8 bases left in between. This CDR3 is 13 amino acids long. Per the germline V gene, CDR1 is LNHDA and CDR2 is SQIVND (reference sequence). The CDR3 protein is CASSWAVNTEAFF. DNA of the CDR3: TGTGCCAGTAGCTGGGCTGTGAACACTGAAGCTTTCTTT.

V usage is TRBV19 and J usage is TRBJ2-1, with TRBD2 matching over 8 bases. V lost 5 bases to trimming and J lost 7 bases; unmatched junction nucleotides: 10. The germline gives CDR1 LNHDA, CDR2 SQIVND (reference sequence). This CDR3 is built from 15 residues. CDR3 sequence reads: CASSGSGLASNEQFF. The CDR3 nucleotides read TGTGCCAGTAGTGGGTCCGGACTAGCAAGTAATGAGCAGTTCTTC. Using reference TRBV19 and TRBJ2-1 for the parts outside the CDR3, the full variable domain is DGGITQSPKYLFRKEGQNVTLSCEQNLNHDAMYWYRQDPGQGLRLIYYSQIVNDFQKGDIAEGYSVSREKKESFPLTVTSAQKNPTAFYLCASSGSGLASNEQFFGPGTRLTVL.

This clone was picked up a small number of times. V is TRBV6-1 and J is TRBJ1-2; D call uncertain. V was clipped by 3 bases and J by 3 bases, with 14 bases between them. The CDR3 runs to 15 residues. Germline assignment: CDR1 MNHNS and CDR2 SASEGT. CDR3 amino acids: CASSDLLQRDYGYTF. CDR3 bases: TGTGCCAGCAGTGACCTTTTACAGAGGGACTATGGCTACACCTTC.

The CDR3 reads CASSSGDRIENTEAFF. The CDR3 DNA sequence: TGTGCCAGCAGCTCAGGGGACAGGATCGAGAACACTGAAGCTTTCTTT. V gene TRBV11-2 combines with J gene TRBJ1-1, with TRBD1 identical over 8 bases. The V segment lost 4 bases and the J segment 1 base; nucleotides outside the gene matches: 8. CDR1 and CDR2 (germline): SGHAT, FQNNGV. The CDR3 sequence is 16 residues long.

Written as DNA, the CDR3 is TGTGCCAGCAGTTACCGGGGGGGGAGCTCCTACGAGCAGTACTTC. This gives the protein CASSYRGGSSYEQYF. This chain uses TRBV6-2 or TRBV6-3 with TRBJ2-7, with TRBD2 identical over 8 bases. The CDR3 is 15 residues long. Losses at the gene ends were 2 bases for V and 0 bases for J; bases not matched to a gene: 3. Germline V gives CDR1 MNHEY, CDR2 SVGEGT.

The chain uses TRBV19 and TRBJ2-1; the D gene is possibly TRBD1 (6 bases). The length of the CDR3 is 14 residues. Germline CDR1 LNHDA, CDR2 SQIVND (reference sequence). Trimming removed 4 bases from V and 7 bases from J, with 14 bases in between. DNA of the CDR3: TGTGCCAGTAGTAGCCCCCGACAGGTGAATGAGCAGTTCTTC. Protein sequence: CASSSPRQVNEQFF.

The count of this clone is one. The chain is built from TRBV5-1 and TRBJ2-7, with D possibly called TRBD1 or TRBD2 (5 bases each). Germline lookup yields CDR1 SGHRS and CDR2 YFSETQ. The CDR3 is made up of 15 amino acids. Trimming removed 7 bases at V and 5 bases at J, with 22 bases between. CDR3 nucleotide sequence: TGCGCCAGCCAGAAAGTGGGGGAGACTTTCCACGAGCAGTACTTC. Amino acids: CASQKVGETFHEQYF.

This clone is classed as medium-sized (0.01 to 0.1%). CDR3 nucleotides: TGTGCCAGCAGTTACAAAGGGGTCGGGGAGCTGTTTTTT. This gives the protein CASSYKGVGELFF. The chain combines TRBV6-2 or TRBV6-3 with TRBJ2-2, with D possibly matching TRBD1 (5 bases). This CDR3 is 13 amino acids long. The germline V gene has CDR1 MNHEY and CDR2 SVGEGT. V was clipped by 2 bases and J by 7 bases, with 8 bases between them.